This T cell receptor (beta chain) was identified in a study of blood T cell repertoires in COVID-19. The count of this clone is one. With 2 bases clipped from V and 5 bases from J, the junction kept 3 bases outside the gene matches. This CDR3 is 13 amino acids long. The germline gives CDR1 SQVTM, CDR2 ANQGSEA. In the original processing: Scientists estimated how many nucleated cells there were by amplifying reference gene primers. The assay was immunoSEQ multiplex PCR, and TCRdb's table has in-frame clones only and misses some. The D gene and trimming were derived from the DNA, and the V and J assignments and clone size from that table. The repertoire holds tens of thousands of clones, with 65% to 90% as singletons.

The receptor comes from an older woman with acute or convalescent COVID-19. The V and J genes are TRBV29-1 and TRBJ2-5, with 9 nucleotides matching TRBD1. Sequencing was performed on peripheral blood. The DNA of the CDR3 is TGCAGCGTTGAACCACAGGGGGCTGAGACCCAGTACTTC. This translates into CSVEPQGAETQYF. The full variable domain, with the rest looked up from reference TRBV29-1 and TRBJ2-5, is SAVISQKPSRDICQRGTSLTIQCQVDSQVTMMFWYRQQPGQSLTLIATANQGSEATYESGFVIDKFPISRPNLTFSTLTVSNMSPEDSSIYLCSVEPQGAETQYFGPGTRLLVL.